The subject of this entry is one TCR beta chain. These data originate in a study of blood T cell repertoires in COVID-19. Across the study: T cells, B-cell-depleted T cells, or PBMCs supplied cDNA or gDNA.

Original data processing: The authors estimated nucleated cell counts from reference gene primer amplification. Produced via immunoSEQ multiplex PCR; TCRdb's table is partial and in-frame only. Clone size and V and J calls were adopted from that table, with D and trimming inferred from the DNA. The sample shows some 200,000 clones, about 86% of them seen only once. Germline CDR1 LNHDA, CDR2 SQIVND (reference sequence). This CDR3 comprises 16 residues. Trimming pared 5 bases from V and 4 bases from J, leaving 18 bases between. The clonotype comes from a woman in her fifties or sixties with acute COVID-19. The sample taken for sequencing was PBMCs or T cells enriched from blood (not recorded which). The V call is TRBV19, the J call TRBJ1-5, with D possibly TRBD1 on 6 matching bases. CDR3 protein: CASSLQGKGGNQPQHF. CDR3 coding DNA: TGTGCCAGTAGTTTACAGGGAAAAGGCGGGAATCAGCCCCAGCATTTT.